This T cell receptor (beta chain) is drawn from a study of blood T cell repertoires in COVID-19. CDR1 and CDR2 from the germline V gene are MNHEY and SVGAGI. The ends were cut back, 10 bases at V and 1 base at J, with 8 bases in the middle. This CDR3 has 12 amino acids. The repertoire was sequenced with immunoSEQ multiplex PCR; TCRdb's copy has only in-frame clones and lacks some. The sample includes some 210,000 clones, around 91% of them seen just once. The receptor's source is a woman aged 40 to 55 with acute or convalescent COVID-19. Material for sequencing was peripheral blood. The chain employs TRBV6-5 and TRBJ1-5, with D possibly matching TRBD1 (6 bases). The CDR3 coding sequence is TGTGCCACCACAGGGAGCAATCAGCCCCAGCATTTT. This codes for CATTGSNQPQHF.